This TCR beta chain was found in a study of OX40 agonist ivuxolimab in advanced cancers. Per the germline V gene, CDR1 is MGHRA and CDR2 is YSYEKL. The CDR3 contains 16 residues. V was shortened by 1 base and J by 8 bases, with 17 bases between the two germline ends. In its sample, this clone was seen once. Profiling relied on immunoSEQ multiplex PCR, and the TCRdb table lists in-frame clones only, not all of them. The sample records approximately 50,000 clones, about 81% being singletons. Autoimmune disease history or systemic immunosuppression barred patients. The genes are TRBV4-1 and TRBJ2-2; weak D call: TRBD1 (6 bases). The TCR sequence derives from an adult with an advanced solid tumor such as melanoma, head and neck, liver or kidney cancer. Sequences were derived from CD4+ or CD8+ T cells sorted from blood, sampled in a trial of the OX40 agonist ivuxolimab. As DNA, the CDR3 is TGCGCCAGCAGCCAAGTGTTAGACAGGACGGGGGGGGAGCTGTTTTTT. It yields the protein CASSQVLDRTGGELFF.